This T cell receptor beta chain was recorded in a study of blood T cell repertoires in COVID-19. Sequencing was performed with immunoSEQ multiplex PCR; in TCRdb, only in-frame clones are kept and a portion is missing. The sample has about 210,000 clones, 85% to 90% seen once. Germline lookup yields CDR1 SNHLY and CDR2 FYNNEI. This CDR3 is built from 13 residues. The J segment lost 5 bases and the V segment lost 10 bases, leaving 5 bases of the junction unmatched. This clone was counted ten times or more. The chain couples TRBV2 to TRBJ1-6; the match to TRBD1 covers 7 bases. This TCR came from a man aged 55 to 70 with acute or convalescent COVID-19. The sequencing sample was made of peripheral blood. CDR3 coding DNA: TGTGCCACCTCACAGGGGAATAATTCACCCCTCCACTTT. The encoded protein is CATSQGNNSPLHF.